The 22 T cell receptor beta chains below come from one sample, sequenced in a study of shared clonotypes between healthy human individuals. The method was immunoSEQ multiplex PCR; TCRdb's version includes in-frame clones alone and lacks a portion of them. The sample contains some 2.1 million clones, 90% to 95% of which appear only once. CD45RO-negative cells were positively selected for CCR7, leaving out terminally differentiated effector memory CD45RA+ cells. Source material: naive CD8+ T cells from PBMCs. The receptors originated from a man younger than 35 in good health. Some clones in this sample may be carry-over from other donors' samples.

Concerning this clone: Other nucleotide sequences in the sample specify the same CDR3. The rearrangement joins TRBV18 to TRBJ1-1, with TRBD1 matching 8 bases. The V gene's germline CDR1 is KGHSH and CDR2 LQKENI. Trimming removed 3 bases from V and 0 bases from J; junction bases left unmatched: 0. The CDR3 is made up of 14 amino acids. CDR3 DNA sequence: TGTGCCAGCTCACCGGACAGGGTGAACACTGAAGCTTTCTTT. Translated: CASSPDRVNTEAFF.

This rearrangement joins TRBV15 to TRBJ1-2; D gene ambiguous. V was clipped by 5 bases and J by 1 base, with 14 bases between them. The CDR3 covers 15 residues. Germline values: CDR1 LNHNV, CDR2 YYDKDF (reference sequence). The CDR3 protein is CATSGVGFLNYGYTF. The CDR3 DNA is TGTGCCACCAGCGGGGTAGGATTTCTTAACTATGGCTACACCTTC.

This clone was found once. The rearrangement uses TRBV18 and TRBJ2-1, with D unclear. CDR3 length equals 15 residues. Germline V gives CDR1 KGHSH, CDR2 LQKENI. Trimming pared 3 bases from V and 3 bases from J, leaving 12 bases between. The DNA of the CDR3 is TGTGCCAGCTCACCTGGGTTCGCAGACTACAATGAGCAGTTCTTC. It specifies CASSPGFADYNEQFF.

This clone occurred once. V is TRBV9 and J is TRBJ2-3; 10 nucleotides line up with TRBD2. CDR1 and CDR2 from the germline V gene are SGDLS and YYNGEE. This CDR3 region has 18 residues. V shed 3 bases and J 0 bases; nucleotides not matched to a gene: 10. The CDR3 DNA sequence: TGTGCCAGCAGCGCTAGCGGGAGCCAAACCTCTAGCACAGATACGCAGTATTTT. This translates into CASSASGSQTSSTDTQYF.

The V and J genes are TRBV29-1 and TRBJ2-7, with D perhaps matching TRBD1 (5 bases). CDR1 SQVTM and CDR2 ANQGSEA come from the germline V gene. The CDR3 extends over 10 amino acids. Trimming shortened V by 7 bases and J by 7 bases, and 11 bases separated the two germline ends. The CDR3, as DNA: TGCAGCGCTTTAGGACAAGAGCAGTACTTC. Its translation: CSALGQEQYF.

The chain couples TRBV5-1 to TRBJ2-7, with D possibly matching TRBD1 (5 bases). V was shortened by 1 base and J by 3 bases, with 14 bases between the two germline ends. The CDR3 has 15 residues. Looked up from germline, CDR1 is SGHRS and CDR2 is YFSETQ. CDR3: CASSLKSDSFYEQYF. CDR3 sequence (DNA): TGCGCCAGCAGCTTGAAGTCCGACAGTTTCTACGAGCAGTACTTC.

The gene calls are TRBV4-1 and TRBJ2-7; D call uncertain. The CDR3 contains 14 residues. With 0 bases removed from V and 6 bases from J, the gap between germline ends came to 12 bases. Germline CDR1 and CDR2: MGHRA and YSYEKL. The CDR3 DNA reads TGCGCCAGCAGCCAAGAATCCATCAGAATCGAGCAGTACTTC. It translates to CASSQESIRIEQYF.

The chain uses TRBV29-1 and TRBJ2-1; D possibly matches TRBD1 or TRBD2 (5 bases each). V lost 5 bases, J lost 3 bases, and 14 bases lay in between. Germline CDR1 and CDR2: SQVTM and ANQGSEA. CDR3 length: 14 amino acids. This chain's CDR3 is CSVNAGTGYNEQFF. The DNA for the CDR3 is TGCAGCGTTAACGCTGGGACGGGCTACAATGAGCAGTTCTTC.

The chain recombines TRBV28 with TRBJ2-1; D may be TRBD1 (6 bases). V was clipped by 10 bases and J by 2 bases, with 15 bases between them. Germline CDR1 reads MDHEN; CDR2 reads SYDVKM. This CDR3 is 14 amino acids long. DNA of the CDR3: TGTGCCATCCTAGGGGGATGGACCTACAATGAGCAGTTCTTC. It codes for CAILGGWTYNEQFF.

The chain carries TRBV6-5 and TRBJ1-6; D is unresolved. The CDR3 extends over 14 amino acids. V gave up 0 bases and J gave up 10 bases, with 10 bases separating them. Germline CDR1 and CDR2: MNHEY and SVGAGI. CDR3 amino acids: CASSYSEGLSPLHF. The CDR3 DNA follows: TGTGCCAGCAGTTACTCGGAGGGCTTATCACCCCTCCACTTT.

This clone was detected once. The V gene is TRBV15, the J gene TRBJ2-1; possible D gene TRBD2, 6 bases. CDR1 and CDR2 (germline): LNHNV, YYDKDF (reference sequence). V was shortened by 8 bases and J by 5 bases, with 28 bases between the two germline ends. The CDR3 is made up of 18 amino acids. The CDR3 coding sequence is TGTGCCACCGAGTTGGGACTGAGGACTGGGGGTTTGCACAATGAGCAGTTCTTC. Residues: CATELGLRTGGLHNEQFF. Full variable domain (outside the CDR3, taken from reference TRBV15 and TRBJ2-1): DAMVIQNPRYQVTQFGKPVTLSCSQTLNHNVMYWYQQKSSQAPKLLFHYYDKDFNNEADTPDNFQSRRPNTSFCFLDIRSPGLGDTAMYLCATELGLRTGGLHNEQFFGPGTRLTVL.

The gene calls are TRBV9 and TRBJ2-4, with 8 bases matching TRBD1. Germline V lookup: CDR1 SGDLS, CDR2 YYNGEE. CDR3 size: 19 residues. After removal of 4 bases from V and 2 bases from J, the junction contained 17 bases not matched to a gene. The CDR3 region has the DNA TGTGCCAGCAGCCCCCGCGGGGACAGGCCCTTCTTACCCAAAAACATTCAGTACTTC. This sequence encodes CASSPRGDRPFLPKNIQYF.

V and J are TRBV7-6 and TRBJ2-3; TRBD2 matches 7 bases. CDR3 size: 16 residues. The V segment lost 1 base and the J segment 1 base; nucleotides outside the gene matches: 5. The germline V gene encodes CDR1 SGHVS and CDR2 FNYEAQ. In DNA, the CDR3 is TGTGCCAGCAGCTTAGTGGCGCTAGCGGGCACAGATACGCAGTATTTT. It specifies CASSLVALAGTDTQYF.

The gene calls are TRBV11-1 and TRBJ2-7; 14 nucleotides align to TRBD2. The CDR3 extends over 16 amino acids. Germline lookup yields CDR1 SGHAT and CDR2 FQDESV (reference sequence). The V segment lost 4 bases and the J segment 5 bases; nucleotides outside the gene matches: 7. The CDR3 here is CASSSRTSGRSHEQYF. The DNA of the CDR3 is TGTGCCAGCAGCTCTAGGACTAGCGGGAGGAGCCACGAGCAGTACTTC.

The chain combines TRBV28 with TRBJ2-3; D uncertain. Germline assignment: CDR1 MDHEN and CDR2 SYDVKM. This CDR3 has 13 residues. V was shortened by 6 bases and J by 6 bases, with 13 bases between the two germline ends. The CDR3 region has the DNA TGTGCCAGCAGCTGGACCCGGGCGGATACGCAGTATTTT. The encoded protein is CASSWTRADTQYF.

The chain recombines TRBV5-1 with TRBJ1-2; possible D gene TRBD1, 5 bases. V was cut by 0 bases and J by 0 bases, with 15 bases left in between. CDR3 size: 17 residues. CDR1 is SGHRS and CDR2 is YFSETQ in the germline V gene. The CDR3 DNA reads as TGCGCCAGCAGCTTGGCCTTTAGAGAGGGGTCTAACTATGGCTACACCTTC. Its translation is CASSLAFREGSNYGYTF.

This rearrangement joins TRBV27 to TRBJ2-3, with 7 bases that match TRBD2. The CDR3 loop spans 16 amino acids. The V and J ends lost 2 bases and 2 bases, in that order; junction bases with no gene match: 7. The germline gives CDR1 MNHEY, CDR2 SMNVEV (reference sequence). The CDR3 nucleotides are TGTGCCAGCAGTTTAAGGGGTAGCGGGTACACAGATACGCAGTATTTT. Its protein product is CASSLRGSGYTDTQYF.

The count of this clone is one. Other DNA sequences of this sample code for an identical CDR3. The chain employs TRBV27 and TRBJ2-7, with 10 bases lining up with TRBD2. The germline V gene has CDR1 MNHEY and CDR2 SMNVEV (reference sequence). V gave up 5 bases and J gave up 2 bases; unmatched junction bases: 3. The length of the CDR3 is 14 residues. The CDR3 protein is CASSGLAGAYEQYF. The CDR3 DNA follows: TGTGCCAGCAGTGGGCTAGCGGGAGCCTACGAGCAGTACTTC.

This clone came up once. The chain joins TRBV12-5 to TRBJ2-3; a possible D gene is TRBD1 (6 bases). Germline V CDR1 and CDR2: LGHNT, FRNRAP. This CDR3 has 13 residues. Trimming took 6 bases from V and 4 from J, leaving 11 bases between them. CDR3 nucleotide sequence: TGTGCTAGTGGAACAGGGAATGCAGATACGCAGTATTTT. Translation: CASGTGNADTQYF.

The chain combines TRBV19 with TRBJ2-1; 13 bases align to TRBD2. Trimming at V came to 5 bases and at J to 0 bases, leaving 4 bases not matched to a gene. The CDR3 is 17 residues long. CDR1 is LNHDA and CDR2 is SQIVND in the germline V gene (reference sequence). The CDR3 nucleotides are TGTGCCAGTAGTCCGCGGACTAGCGGGAGCTCCTACAATGAGCAGTTCTTC. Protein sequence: CASSPRTSGSSYNEQFF.

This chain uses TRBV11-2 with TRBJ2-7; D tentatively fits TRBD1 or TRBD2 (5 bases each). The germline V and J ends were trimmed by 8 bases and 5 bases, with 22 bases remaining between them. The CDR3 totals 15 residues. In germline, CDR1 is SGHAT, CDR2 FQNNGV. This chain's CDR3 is CASRPPGLAGDEQYF. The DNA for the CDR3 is TGTGCCAGCCGACCCCCGGGGCTGGCCGGGGACGAGCAGTACTTC.

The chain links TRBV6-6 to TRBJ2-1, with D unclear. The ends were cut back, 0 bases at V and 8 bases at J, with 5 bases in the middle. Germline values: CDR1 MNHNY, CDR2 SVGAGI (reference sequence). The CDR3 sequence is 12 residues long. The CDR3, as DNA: TGTGCCAGCAGTTACTCAAGCGATGAGCAGTTCTTC. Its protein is CASSYSSDEQFF.